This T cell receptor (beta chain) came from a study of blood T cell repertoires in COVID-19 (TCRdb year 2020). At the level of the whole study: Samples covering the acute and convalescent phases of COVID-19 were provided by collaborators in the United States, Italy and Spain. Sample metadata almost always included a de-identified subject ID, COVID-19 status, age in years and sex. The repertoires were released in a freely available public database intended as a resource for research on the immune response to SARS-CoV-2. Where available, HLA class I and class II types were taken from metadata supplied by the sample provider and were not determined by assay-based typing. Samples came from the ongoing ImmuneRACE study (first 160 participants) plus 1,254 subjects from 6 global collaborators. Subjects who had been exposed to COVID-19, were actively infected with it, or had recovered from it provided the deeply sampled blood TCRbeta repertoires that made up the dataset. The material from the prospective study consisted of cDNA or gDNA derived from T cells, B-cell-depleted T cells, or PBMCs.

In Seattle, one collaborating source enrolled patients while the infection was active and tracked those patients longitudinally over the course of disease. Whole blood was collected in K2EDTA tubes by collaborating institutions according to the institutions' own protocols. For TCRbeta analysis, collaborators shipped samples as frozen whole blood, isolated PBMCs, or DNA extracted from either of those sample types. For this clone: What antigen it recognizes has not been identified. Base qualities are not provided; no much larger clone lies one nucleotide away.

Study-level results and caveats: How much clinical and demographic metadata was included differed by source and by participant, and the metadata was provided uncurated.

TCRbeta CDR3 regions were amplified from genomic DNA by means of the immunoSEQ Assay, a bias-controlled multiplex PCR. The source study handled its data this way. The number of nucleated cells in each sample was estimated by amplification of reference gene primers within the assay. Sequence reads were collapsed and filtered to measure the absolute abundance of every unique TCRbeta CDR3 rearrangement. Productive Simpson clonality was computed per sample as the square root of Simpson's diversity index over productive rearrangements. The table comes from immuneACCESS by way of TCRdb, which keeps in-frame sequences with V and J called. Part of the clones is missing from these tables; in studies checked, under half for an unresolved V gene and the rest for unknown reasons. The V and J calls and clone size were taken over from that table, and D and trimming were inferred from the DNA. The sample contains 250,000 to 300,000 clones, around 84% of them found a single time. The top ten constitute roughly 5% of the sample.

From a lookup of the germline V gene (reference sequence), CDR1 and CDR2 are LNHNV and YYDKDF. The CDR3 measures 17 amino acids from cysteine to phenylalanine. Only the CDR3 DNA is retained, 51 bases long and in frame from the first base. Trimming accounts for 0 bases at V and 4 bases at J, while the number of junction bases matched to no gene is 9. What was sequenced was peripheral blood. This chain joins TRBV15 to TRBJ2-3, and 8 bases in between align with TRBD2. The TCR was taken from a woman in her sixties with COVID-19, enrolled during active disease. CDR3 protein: CATSRDPGGPSADTQYF. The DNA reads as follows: TGTGCCACCAGCAGAGATCCGGGAGGGCCCTCGGCAGATACGCAGTATTTT.